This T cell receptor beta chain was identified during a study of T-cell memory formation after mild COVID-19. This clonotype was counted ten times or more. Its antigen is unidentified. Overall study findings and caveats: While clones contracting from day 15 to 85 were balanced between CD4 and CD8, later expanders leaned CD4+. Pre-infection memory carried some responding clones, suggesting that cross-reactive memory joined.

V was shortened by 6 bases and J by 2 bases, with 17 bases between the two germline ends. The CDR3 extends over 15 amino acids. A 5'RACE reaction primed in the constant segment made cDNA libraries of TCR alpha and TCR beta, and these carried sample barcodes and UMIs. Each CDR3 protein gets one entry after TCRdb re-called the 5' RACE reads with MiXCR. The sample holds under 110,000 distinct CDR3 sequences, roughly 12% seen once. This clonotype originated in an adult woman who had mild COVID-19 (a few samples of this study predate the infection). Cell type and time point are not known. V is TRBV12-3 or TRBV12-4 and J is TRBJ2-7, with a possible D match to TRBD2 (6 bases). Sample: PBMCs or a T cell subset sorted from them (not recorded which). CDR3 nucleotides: TGTGCCAGCAGATACACCGGGAGACAAACCTACGAGCAGTACTTC. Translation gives CASRYTGRQTYEQYF.